This T cell receptor beta chain is drawn from a study of shared clonotypes between healthy human individuals. Libraries were prepared by immunoSEQ multiplex PCR; TCRdb keeps only in-frame clonotypes and omits some of them. Of around 510,000 clones listed, roughly four fifths were seen once; the top ten hold around 12%. Notes on the study in general: Among donors, the sharing of clonotypes was expected to be influenced by sequencing depth.

The CDR3 is made up of 15 amino acids. The V end was cut by 0 bases, the J end by 6 bases, with 14 bases between. Germline V gene sequence: CDR1 MNHEY, CDR2 SVGAGI. Concerning this clone: Its antigen is as yet unknown. Possible read error: a much larger clone is one base away. A read error is likely, as this CDR3 ends without the conserved phenylalanine or tryptophan.

Donors had no recently reported acute infections or vaccinations and were HIV-negative. Sequenced sample: PBMCs. The J gene is TRBJ1-1, the V gene TRBV6-5; a possible D gene is TRBD1 (5 bases). The sequence came from a woman aged 40-49 years in good health. Some clones in this sample may be carry-over from other donors' samples. DNA for the CDR3: TGTGCCAGCAGTTACTCAACGGGGCGTGTCTCTGAAGCTTTCTCT. It is translated as CASSYSTGRVSEAFS.